This TCR beta chain stems from a study of OX40 agonist ivuxolimab in advanced cancers. Study-level information: Ivuxolimab, an antibody acting as an agonist of OX40 (CD134), was used to treat patients. Study conclusions and caveats: CD8+ T cells were the subset that, on average, had more expanded clones than CD4+.

Notes on this clone: The antigen remains unidentified.

Profiling relied on immunoSEQ multiplex PCR, and the TCRdb table lists in-frame clones only, not all of them. Of approximately 47,000 clones in the sample, around 87% were seen once. Researchers took blood at baseline, on cycle 4 day 1, and on cycle 7 day 1. Looked up from germline, CDR1 is LNHDA and CDR2 is SQIVND (reference sequence). The CDR3 is made up of 15 amino acids. Trimming cost V 4 bases and J 2 bases; bases outside gene matches: 6. This sequence was found in an adult with an advanced solid tumor such as melanoma, head and neck, liver or kidney cancer. Here the sequenced sample was CD4+ or CD8+ T cells sorted from blood, taken in a trial of the OX40 agonist ivuxolimab. The rearrangement joins TRBV19 to TRBJ2-7, with 9 bases identical to TRBD2. The CDR3 nucleotides are TGTGCCAGTAGTAGAATAGCGGGAGACACCTACGAGCAGTACTTC. It encodes CASSRIAGDTYEQYF.